This entry features one T cell receptor (beta chain) sequence. Antigen unknown. The input for sorted-subset replicate PCRs was approximately 200 ng DNA, some 28,000 T cell genomes. This table comes from immunoSEQ multiplex PCR, and its TCRdb copy is limited to in-frame clones, with some not included. The table includes 2 million to 2.5 million clones, 85% to 95% detected once. The data were taken from a study of shared clonotypes between healthy human individuals. Regarding the study as a whole: Naive subsets usually exceeded memory subsets in estimated richness. Relative to their counterparts shared across all four donors, non-shared clonotypes exhibited diminished generation probabilities.

V shed 5 bases and J shed 7 bases, with 8 bases lying between them. The CDR3 is 12 residues long. The germline gives CDR1 LNHDA, CDR2 SQIVND (reference sequence). This chain connects TRBV19 to TRBJ2-2; D uncertain. The clonotype was recovered from a man aged 18 to 30 in good health. Some clones in this sample may be carry-over from other donors' samples. Sequenced sample: naive CD4+ T cells from PBMCs. Subset indicated: CD45RA+ positively selected. This CDR3 is CASSWTLGELFF. CDR3 bases: TGTGCCAGTAGTTGGACCCTCGGGGAGCTGTTTTTT.